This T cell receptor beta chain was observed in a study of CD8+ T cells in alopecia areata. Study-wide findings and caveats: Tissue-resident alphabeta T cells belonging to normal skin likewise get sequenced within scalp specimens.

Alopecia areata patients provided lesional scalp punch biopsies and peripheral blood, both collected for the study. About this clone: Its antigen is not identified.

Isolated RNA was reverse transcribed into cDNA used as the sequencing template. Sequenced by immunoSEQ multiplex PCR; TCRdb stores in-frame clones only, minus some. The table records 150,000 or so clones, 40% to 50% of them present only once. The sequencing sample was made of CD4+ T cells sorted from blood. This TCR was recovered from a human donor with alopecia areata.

The CDR3 is CASTEYPLAGTDEQYF. As DNA, the CDR3 is TGTGCCAGCACCGAGTACCCCCTAGCGGGTACGGACGAGCAGTACTTC. J is TRBJ2-7 and V is TRBV7-8; 8 bases align to TRBD2. The V and J ends lost 7 bases and 5 bases, in that order; junction bases with no gene match: 16. Germline CDR1 is SGHVS and CDR2 is FQNEAQ. CDR3 length: 16 amino acids.